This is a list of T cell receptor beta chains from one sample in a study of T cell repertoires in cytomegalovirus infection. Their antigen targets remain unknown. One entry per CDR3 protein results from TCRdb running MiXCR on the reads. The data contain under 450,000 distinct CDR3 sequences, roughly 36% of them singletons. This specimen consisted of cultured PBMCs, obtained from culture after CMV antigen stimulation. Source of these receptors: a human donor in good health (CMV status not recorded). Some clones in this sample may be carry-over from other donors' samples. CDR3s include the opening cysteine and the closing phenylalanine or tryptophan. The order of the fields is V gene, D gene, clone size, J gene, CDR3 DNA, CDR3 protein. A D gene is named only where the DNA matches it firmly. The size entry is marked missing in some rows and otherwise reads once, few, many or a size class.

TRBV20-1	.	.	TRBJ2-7	TGCAGTGCTGGGGGGAGTTACGAGCAGTACTTC	CSAGGSYEQYF
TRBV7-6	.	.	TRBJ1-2	TGTGCCAGCAGCTACAGGGATATGGCCTATGGCTACACCTTC	CASSYRDMAYGYTF
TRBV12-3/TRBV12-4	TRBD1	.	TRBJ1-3	TGTGCCAGCAGTTTAATACCCGGGACAGTTGGAAACACCATATATTTT	CASSLIPGTVGNTIYF
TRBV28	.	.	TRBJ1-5	TGTGCCGGGGGGTTCAGGGAACGGCCCCAGCATTTT	CAGGFRERPQHF
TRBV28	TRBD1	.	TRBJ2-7	TGTGCCAGCAAGGGACAGGGGATCTACGAGCAGTACTTC	CASKGQGIYEQYF
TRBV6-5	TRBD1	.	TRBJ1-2	TGTGCCAGCAGTCCCTACAGGGGGTTGATTGGTTATGGCTACACCTTC	CASSPYRGLIGYGYTF
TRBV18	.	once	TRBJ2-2	TGTGCCAGCTCACCAGGGCTAGTGAACACCGGGGAGCTGTTTTTT	CASSPGLVNTGELFF
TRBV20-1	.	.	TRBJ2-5	TGCAGTGCGGGGGATAACGGGCAAGAGACCCAGTACTTC	CSAGDNGQETQYF
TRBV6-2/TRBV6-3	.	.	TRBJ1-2	TGTGCCAGCAGAAACTCCGGAGGGTATGGCTACACCTTC	CASRNSGGYGYTF
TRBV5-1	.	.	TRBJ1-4	TGCGCCAGCAGCGATCAGGGGAATGAAAAACTGTTTTTT	CASSDQGNEKLFF
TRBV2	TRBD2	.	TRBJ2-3	TGTGCCAGCATTGGGGGGGGCACAGATACGCAGTATTTT	CASIGGGTDTQYF
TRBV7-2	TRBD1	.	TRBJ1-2	TGTGCCAGCAGCTTTCTGCCCGGACAGGGGGATAACTATGGCTACACCTTC	CASSFLPGQGDNYGYTF
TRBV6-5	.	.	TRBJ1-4	TGTGCCAGCAGTTACCTAGGTCAGGGGCAGGAAAAACTGTTTTTT	CASSYLGQGQEKLFF
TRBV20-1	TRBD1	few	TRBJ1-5	TGCAGTGCTTGGGACAGATCCAATCAGCCCCAGCATTTT	CSAWDRSNQPQHF
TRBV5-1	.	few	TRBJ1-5	TGCGCCAGCAGCTGGGACGGAGAAGTAAATCAGCCCCAGCATTTT	CASSWDGEVNQPQHF
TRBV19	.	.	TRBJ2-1	TGTGCCAGTAGTACCAGACAGTACAATGAGCAGTTCTTC	CASSTRQYNEQFF
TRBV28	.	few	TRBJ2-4	TGTGCCAGCCTGGCACCCGGGGACATTCAGTACTTC	CASLAPGDIQYF
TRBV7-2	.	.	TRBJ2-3	TGTGCCAGCAGCTTATCTTGGCCGGTCCCTGATACGCAGTATTTT	CASSLSWPVPDTQYF
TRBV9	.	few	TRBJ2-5	TGTGCCAGCAGCGGAGGGAATCAAGAGACCCAGTACTTC	CASSGGNQETQYF
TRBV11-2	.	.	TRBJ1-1	TGTGCCAGCAGCTTAGTGGGCGTCGTTTCTGAAGCTTTCTTT	CASSLVGVVSEAFF
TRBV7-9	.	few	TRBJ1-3	TGTGCCAGCAGCTTAGCTCTGGGATCCGGAAACACCATATATTTT	CASSLALGSGNTIYF
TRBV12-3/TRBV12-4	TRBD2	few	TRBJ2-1	TGTGCCATTGCGACTAGCGGCAACCAAAAGGGGTCCTACAATGAGCAGTTCTTC	CAIATSGNQKGSYNEQFF
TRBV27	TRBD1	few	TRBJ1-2	TGTGCCAGCAGTCTTTCTCGGACAGGGACCTATGGCTACACCTTC	CASSLSRTGTYGYTF
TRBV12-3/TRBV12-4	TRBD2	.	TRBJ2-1	TGTGCCAGCAGTCCGACGACTAGCGGGAGAAATGAGCAGTTCTTC	CASSPTTSGRNEQFF
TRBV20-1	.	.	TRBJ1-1	TGCAGTGCTATAAATGAGGGGAACACTGAAGCTTTCTTT	CSAINEGNTEAFF
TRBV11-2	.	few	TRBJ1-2	TGTGCCAGCAGCCTAACCGGGGGGCTTCAAGGCTACACCTTC	CASSLTGGLQGYTF
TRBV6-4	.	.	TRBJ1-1	TGTGCCAGCAGTTACCGTGGGGACACTGAAGCTTTCTTT	CASSYRGDTEAFF
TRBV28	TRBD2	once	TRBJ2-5	TGTGCCAGCAGTTTAGGGGCGGGGACTAGCGGAATACCTACCCAAGAGACCCAGTACTTC	CASSLGAGTSGIPTQETQYF
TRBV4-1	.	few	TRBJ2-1	TGCGCCAGCAGCCTAATTCGGGGGCCATACAATGAGCAGTTCTTC	CASSLIRGPYNEQFF
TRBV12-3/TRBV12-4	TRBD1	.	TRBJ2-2	TGTGCCAGCAGTTTATGGTTAGCACAGGGGCGAACCGGGGAGCTGTTTTTT	CASSLWLAQGRTGELFF
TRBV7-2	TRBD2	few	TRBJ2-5	TGTGCCAGCAGCACGGGACTAGCGGGCGTCAAGGGCCAAGAGACCCAGTACTTC	CASSTGLAGVKGQETQYF
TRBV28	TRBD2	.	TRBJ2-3	TGTGCCAGCAGTCCCATGGGACTAGCGGGAGAACGCGATACGCAGTATTTT	CASSPMGLAGERDTQYF
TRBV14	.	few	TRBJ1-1	TGTGCCAGCAGCCAAGATGCCCCGATCGGGCAGACCCTGAAAGCTTTCTTT	CASSQDAPIGQTLKAFF
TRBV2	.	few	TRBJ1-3	TGTGCCAGCAGTACGGAGTTCTCTGGAAACACCATATATTTT	CASSTEFSGNTIYF
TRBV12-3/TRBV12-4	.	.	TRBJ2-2	TGTGCCAGCAGTTCCCTAGCGACGAACACCGGGGAGCTGTTTTTT	CASSSLATNTGELFF
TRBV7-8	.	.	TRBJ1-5	TGTGCCAGCAGCTTACAGGGACGCGGCAATCAGCCCCAGCATTTT	CASSLQGRGNQPQHF
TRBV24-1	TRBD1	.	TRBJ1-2	TGTGCCACCAGTCCCTCCCGGGACAGGGGAGGAAAGGGTGGCTACACCTTC	CATSPSRDRGGKGGYTF
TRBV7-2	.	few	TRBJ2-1	TGTGCCAGCCAACGGGACTGGACTAATGAGCAGTTCTTC	CASQRDWTNEQFF
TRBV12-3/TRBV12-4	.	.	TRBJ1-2	TGTGCCAGCAGTTTAGCAGGGGTAAACTATGGCTACACCTTC	CASSLAGVNYGYTF
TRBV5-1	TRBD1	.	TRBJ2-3	TGCGCCAGCAGCCGAACGACAGGGCGCACAGATACGCAGTATTTT	CASSRTTGRTDTQYF
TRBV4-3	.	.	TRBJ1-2	TGCGCCAGCAGCCAGGGGGGCGGGGAAGGAGGCTATGGCTACACCTTC	CASSQGGGEGGYGYTF
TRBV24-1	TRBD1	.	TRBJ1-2	TGTGCCACCAGTGGACCGGGACAGGGTTACTATGGCTACACCTTC	CATSGPGQGYYGYTF
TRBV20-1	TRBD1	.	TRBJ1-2	TGCAGTGCTAATCGGGACAGGTCCTATGGCTACACCTTC	CSANRDRSYGYTF
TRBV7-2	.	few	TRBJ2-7	TGTGCCAGCAGCTTAAGTCTCGACCAATACGAGCAGTACTTC	CASSLSLDQYEQYF
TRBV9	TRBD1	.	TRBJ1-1	TGTGCCAGCAGTCAGGGACAGATAGGTGGCGAAGCTTTCTTT	CASSQGQIGGEAFF
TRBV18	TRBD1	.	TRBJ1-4	TGTGCCAGCTCACAGAACAGGGGTTGGCGTGAAAAACTGTTTTTT	CASSQNRGWREKLFF
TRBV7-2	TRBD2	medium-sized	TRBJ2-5	TGTGCCAGCAGCTCCTTCACTTGGGAGGGCATACAAGAGACCCAGTACTTC	CASSSFTWEGIQETQYF
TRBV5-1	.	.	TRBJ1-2	TGCGCCAGCAGCTTGGGTCAGGGTGGATCTGGCTACACCTTC	CASSLGQGGSGYTF
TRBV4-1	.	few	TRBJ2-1	TGCGCCAGCAGCCAAGTCGGACTCAACTCCTACAATGAGCAGTTCTTC	CASSQVGLNSYNEQFF
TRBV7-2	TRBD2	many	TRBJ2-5	TGTGCCAGCAGCTTAGCGCGGGGCGGGAGGGCCGGGGAGACCCAGTACTTC	CASSLARGGRAGETQYF
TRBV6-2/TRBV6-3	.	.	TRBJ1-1	TGTGCCAGCAACAACATACCCGGGAGTCTGAACACTGAAGCTTTCTTT	CASNNIPGSLNTEAFF
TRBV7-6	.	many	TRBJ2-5	TGTGCCAGCAGCCCTACTAATTCACCGGCCGAGACCCAGTACTTC	CASSPTNSPAETQYF
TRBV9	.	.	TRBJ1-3	TGTGCCAGCAGCGTCGGGGGAACCTCTGGAAACACCATATATTTT	CASSVGGTSGNTIYF
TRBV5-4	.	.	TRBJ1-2	TGTGCCAGCAGCTTGGGGACACCGGGATTCTATGGCTACACCTTC	CASSLGTPGFYGYTF